The next 11 T cell receptor beta chains were all read from a single sample in a study of PD-1 blockade in classical Hodgkin lymphoma. Time point given: cycle 4 day 1 (C4D1), after 6 weeks of nivolumab. Each patient experienced a relapse that followed autologous stem cell transplantation, and brentuximab vedotin exposure varied. The assay was immunoSEQ multiplex PCR, and TCRdb's table has in-frame clones only and misses some. The table shows tens of thousands of clones, with roughly 78% occurring only once. This specimen was peripheral blood mononuclear cells (PBMCs), taken before the fourth cycle of nivolumab. The receptors originated from a human donor with classical Hodgkin lymphoma.

This sequence joins TRBV5-1 and TRBJ2-5; TRBD2 might be the D (5 bases). Germline assignment: CDR1 SGHRS and CDR2 YFSETQ. Trimming removed 5 bases from V and 0 bases from J, with 14 bases in between. This CDR3 is 15 amino acids long. As DNA, the CDR3 is TGCGCCAGCAGACTAGACGGAACATACCAAGAGACCCAGTACTTC. As protein: CASRLDGTYQETQYF.

The rearrangement links TRBV30 to TRBJ1-3; D is uncertain. This CDR3 has 13 amino acids. V lost 5 bases to trimming and J lost 0 bases, with 8 bases between them. From germline, CDR1 is GTSNPN and CDR2 SVGIG (reference sequence). The CDR3 DNA follows: TGTGCCTGGGACGACGTCTCTGGAAACACCATATATTTT. This codes for CAWDDVSGNTIYF. The variable domain in full, with the rest retrieved from reference TRBV30 and TRBJ1-3, is SQTIHQWPATLVQPVGSPLSLECTVEGTSNPNLYWYRQAAGRGLQLLFYSVGIGQISSEVPQNLSASRPQDRQFILSSKKLLLSDSGFYLCAWDDVSGNTIYFGEGSWLTVV.

About this clone: The junction shows a germline mismatch at one end, possibly a read error. V usage is TRBV7-7 and J usage is TRBJ1-2, with D maybe TRBD1 (5 bases). The CDR3 consists of 13 residues. Germline V CDR1 and CDR2: SSHAT, FNYEAQ (reference sequence). Here the CDR3 DNA reads TGTGCTAGCACCTTGGGGGAGGGTCATGGCTACACCTTC. This sequence encodes CASTLGEGHGYTF. The entire variable domain, with the rest obtained from reference TRBV7-7 and TRBJ1-2, is as follows: GAGVSQSPRYKVTKRGQDVTLRCDPISSHATLYWYQQALGQGPEFLTYFNYEAQPDKSGLPSDRFSAERPEGSISTLTIQRTEQRDSAMYRCASTLGEGHGYTFGSGTRLTVV.

The chain links TRBV11-2 to TRBJ2-1, with 12 bases identical to TRBD2. Per germline, CDR1 SGHAT and CDR2 FQNNGV. This CDR3 has 14 amino acids. Losses at the gene ends were 5 bases for V and 6 bases for J; bases not matched to a gene: 2. The CDR3 here is CASSMGLAGNEQFF. CDR3 sequence (DNA): TGTGCCAGCAGCATGGGACTAGCGGGCAATGAGCAGTTCTTC.

V usage is TRBV7-2 and J usage is TRBJ2-2; 7 bases match TRBD1. V lost 5 bases to trimming and J lost 7 bases; unmatched junction nucleotides: 7. The CDR3 contains 14 residues. Germline loops: CDR1 SGHTA, CDR2 FQGNSA. As DNA, the CDR3 is TGTGCCAGCAGCCCCACGACAGGGCTCGGGGAGCTGTTTTTT. Residues: CASSPTTGLGELFF.

This rearrangement joins TRBV15 to TRBJ1-5; D remains ambiguous. Trimming took off 0 bases at V and 10 bases at J, with 13 bases between the two ends. This CDR3 is built from 14 residues. The germline V gene encodes CDR1 LNHNV and CDR2 YYDKDF (reference sequence). CDR3 bases: TGTGCCACCAGCAGAGATGCCGGGATCAGCCCCCAGCATTTT. It is translated as CATSRDAGISPQHF.

The V and J genes are TRBV27 and TRBJ2-5; TRBD1 might be the D (6 bases). Germline loops: CDR1 MNHEY, CDR2 SMNVEV (reference sequence). The V and J ends lost 2 bases and 5 bases respectively, with 15 bases between them. CDR3 length: 15 amino acids. In nucleotides, the CDR3 is TGTGCCAGCAGTTTAGGTCAGGGGCTGAGGGAGACCCAGTACTTC. Translated, it gives CASSLGQGLRETQYF.

V and J are TRBV10-2 and TRBJ2-5; TRBD2 agrees at 7 bases. This CDR3 is built from 15 residues. V lost 7 bases, J lost 2 bases, and 10 bases stayed unmatched. CDR1 and CDR2 (germline): WSHSY, SAAADI. This CDR3 reads CASTPFGGGQETQYF. The DNA of the CDR3 is TGCGCCAGCACCCCCTTCGGGGGAGGGCAAGAGACCCAGTACTTC.

This clone has only a few counts. The chain uses TRBV6-5 and TRBJ1-5; 8 bases match TRBD1. CDR1 and CDR2 from the germline V gene are MNHEY and SVGAGI. The J segment lost 7 bases and the V segment lost 7 bases, leaving 9 bases of the junction unmatched. The CDR3 is made up of 14 amino acids. This chain's CDR3 is CASILQGDDQPQHF. CDR3 DNA sequence: TGTGCCAGCATATTACAGGGGGATGACCAGCCCCAGCATTTT.

This clone was counted once. This chain links TRBV27 with TRBJ2-5; 7 bases are a match to TRBD1. The CDR3 spans 14 residues. Germline values: CDR1 MNHEY, CDR2 SMNVEV (reference sequence). V was clipped by 3 bases and J by 2 bases; unmatched bases: 3. CDR3 nucleotides: TGTGCCAGCAGTTTCCAGGGGGTTCAAGAGACCCAGTACTTC. Its translation is CASSFQGVQETQYF.

V is TRBV4-2 and J is TRBJ2-1; D call uncertain. With 0 bases removed from V and 4 bases from J, the gap between germline ends came to 7 bases. The CDR3 is 14 amino acids. CDR1 is LGHNA and CDR2 is YNFKEQ in the germline V gene. The CDR3 bases are TGTGCCAGCAGCCAAGAACCCTGGTACAATGAGCAGTTCTTC. It translates to CASSQEPWYNEQFF.